A single sample gave rise to the 14 T cell receptor beta chains below, sequenced in a study of blood T cell repertoires in COVID-19. TCRdb's copy holds only in-frame clones and misses some; the assay was immunoSEQ multiplex PCR. The sample holds 280,000 or so clones, 75% to 90% seen once. Sequences were obtained from PBMCs or T cells enriched from blood (not recorded which). The source of these receptors is a woman aged 45-59 years who had recovered from COVID-19.

The genes are TRBV7-9 and TRBJ1-6, with a tentative D call TRBD1 (6 bases). Trimming removed 4 bases at V and 6 bases at J, with 13 bases between. The CDR3 spans 15 residues. The V gene's germline CDR1 is SEHNR and CDR2 FQNEAQ (reference sequence). CDR3 DNA sequence: TGTGCCAGCAGCTCGCAGACAGGCGCTAATTCACCCCTCCACTTT. Translated: CASSSQTGANSPLHF.

Concerning this clone itself: At one boundary the junction diverges from the germline segment, which might be a read error. The gene calls are TRBV29-1 and TRBJ1-1, with a weak D call TRBD1 (5 bases). CDR3 length equals 15 residues. CDR1 and CDR2 (germline): SQVTM, ANQGSEA. CDR3 nucleotide sequence: TGCAGCGTCGAAGGGTTGGGCGGGGGGAACACTGAAGCTTTCTTT. Protein product: CSVEGLGGGNTEAFF. Filled out from reference TRBV29-1 and TRBJ1-1, the complete variable domain reads SAVISQKPSRDICQRGTSLTIQCQVDSQVTMMFWYRQQPGQSLTLIATANQGSEATYESGFVIDKFPISRPNLTFSTLTVSNMSPEDSSIYLCSVEGLGGGNTEAFFGQGTRLTVV.

This chain connects TRBV19 to TRBJ2-7, with D perhaps matching TRBD2 (5 bases). The CDR3 covers 14 residues. CDR1 LNHDA and CDR2 SQIVND come from the germline V gene (reference sequence). Trimming took 6 bases from V and 0 from J, leaving 12 bases between them. The CDR3 loop reads CASRGADHSYEQYF. In nucleotides, the CDR3 is TGTGCCAGTAGAGGAGCGGATCACTCCTACGAGCAGTACTTC.

The genes are TRBV19 and TRBJ1-4; TRBD1 matches at 8 bases. The CDR3 is 15 amino acids. In germline, CDR1 is LNHDA, CDR2 SQIVND (reference sequence). V lost 6 bases and J lost 3; bases outside the gene matches: 6. This CDR3 is CASSRQGAANEKLFF. The CDR3, as DNA: TGTGCCAGTAGCCGTCAGGGGGCTGCTAATGAAAAACTGTTTTTT.

The chain recombines TRBV18 with TRBJ1-2, with D tentatively TRBD1 (6 bases). Germline CDR1 is KGHSH and CDR2 is LQKENI. V lost 3 bases and J lost 8, with 13 bases in between. This CDR3 contains 13 residues. The CDR3 DNA reads TGTGCCAGCTCACCGGTAGGGGGGGACGGCTACACCTTC. It is translated as CASSPVGGDGYTF. The full variable domain, its missing parts supplied by reference TRBV18 and TRBJ1-2, is NAGVMQNPRHLVRRRGQEARLRCSPMKGHSHVYWYRQLPEEGLKFMVYLQKENIIDESGMPKERFSAEFPKEGPSILRIQQVVRGDSAAYFCASSPVGGDGYTFGSGTRLTVV.

The chain has TRBV5-6 and TRBJ2-7; possible D gene TRBD2, 6 bases. The germline CDR1 and CDR2 sequences are SGHDT and YYEEEE. The CDR3 is made up of 13 amino acids. Trimming removed 6 bases at V and 3 bases at J, with 13 bases between. CDR3 in amino acids: CASKGLRDYEQYF. CDR3 bases: TGTGCCAGCAAAGGACTACGTGACTACGAGCAGTACTTC.

The gene calls are TRBV19 and TRBJ2-7; TRBD1 matches at 7 bases. CDR1 LNHDA and CDR2 SQIVND come from the germline V gene (reference sequence). The CDR3 has 14 amino acids. The V gene end was trimmed by 6 bases and the J gene end by 6 bases; junction bases not matched to a gene: 11. CDR3 DNA: TGTGCCAGTAGAGGGGACAGAGCTCTCGGCGAGCAGTACTTC. Its protein is CASRGDRALGEQYF.

The gene calls are TRBV7-9 and TRBJ1-2; 8 bases match TRBD1. The V segment lost 3 bases and the J segment 4 bases; nucleotides outside the gene matches: 4. The CDR3 is made up of 14 amino acids. Germline CDR1 reads SEHNR; CDR2 reads FQNEAQ (reference sequence). For the CDR3, the DNA is TGTGCCAGCAGCTTGGGACAGGCAACCTATGGCTACACCTTC. Translated, it gives CASSLGQATYGYTF.

This clone was seen only a few times. The V call is TRBV6-5, the J call TRBJ1-5, with 8 bases that match TRBD1. This CDR3 region has 14 residues. The trim removed 5 bases at V and 9 bases at J, leaving 9 bases unmatched. CDR1 and CDR2 from the germline V gene are MNHEY and SVGAGI. The CDR3 coding sequence is TGTGCCAGCAGTATGGGACAGGCCGCATGGCCCCAGCATTTT. It codes for CASSMGQAAWPQHF.

V and J are TRBV4-3 and TRBJ2-2; no definite D call. V lost 1 base to trimming and J lost 6 bases, with 6 bases between them. Germline V gene sequence: CDR1 LGHNA, CDR2 YSLEER. This CDR3 is 13 amino acids long. The CDR3 DNA reads TGCGCCAGCAGCCAAGCTTCTCCCGGGGAGCTGTTTTTT. This sequence encodes CASSQASPGELFF.

Only one count was recorded for this clone. The chain employs TRBV19 and TRBJ1-6; D is unclear. Germline V gene data show CDR1 as LNHDA and CDR2 as SQIVND (reference sequence). Trimming took off 6 bases at V and 7 bases at J, with 19 bases between the two ends. The CDR3 has 16 residues. The CDR3: CASRRRAEARNSPLHF. The CDR3 DNA reads TGTGCCAGTAGGAGGAGGGCCGAAGCAAGGAATTCACCCCTCCACTTT.

The chain couples TRBV5-6 to TRBJ1-5, with a weak D call TRBD1 (5 bases). Germline values: CDR1 SGHDT, CDR2 YYEEEE. V gave up 3 bases and J gave up 0 bases, with 13 bases separating them. The CDR3 is made up of 16 amino acids. Written as DNA, the CDR3 is TGTGCCAGCAGCTCGGAAACAGGTGATAGCAATCAGCCCCAGCATTTT. This translates into CASSSETGDSNQPQHF.

This sequence joins TRBV7-9 and TRBJ1-1; D is uncertain. Germline V gene lookup returns CDR1 SEHNR and CDR2 FQNEAQ (reference sequence). The V and J ends lost 5 bases and 0 bases respectively, with 13 bases between them. The CDR3 sequence is 15 residues long. As DNA, the CDR3 is TGTGCCAGCAGCAACACGGGGAGCATGAACACTGAAGCTTTCTTT. As protein: CASSNTGSMNTEAFF.

This clone came up a few times. This chain joins TRBV11-2 and TRBJ1-3; no clear D gene. Trimming removed 5 bases from V and 0 bases from J, with 8 bases in between. From germline, CDR1 is SGHAT and CDR2 FQNNGV. This CDR3 has 14 amino acids. CDR3 residues: CASSLQISGNTIYF. The CDR3 DNA is TGTGCCAGCAGCCTACAGATCTCTGGAAACACCATATATTTT.